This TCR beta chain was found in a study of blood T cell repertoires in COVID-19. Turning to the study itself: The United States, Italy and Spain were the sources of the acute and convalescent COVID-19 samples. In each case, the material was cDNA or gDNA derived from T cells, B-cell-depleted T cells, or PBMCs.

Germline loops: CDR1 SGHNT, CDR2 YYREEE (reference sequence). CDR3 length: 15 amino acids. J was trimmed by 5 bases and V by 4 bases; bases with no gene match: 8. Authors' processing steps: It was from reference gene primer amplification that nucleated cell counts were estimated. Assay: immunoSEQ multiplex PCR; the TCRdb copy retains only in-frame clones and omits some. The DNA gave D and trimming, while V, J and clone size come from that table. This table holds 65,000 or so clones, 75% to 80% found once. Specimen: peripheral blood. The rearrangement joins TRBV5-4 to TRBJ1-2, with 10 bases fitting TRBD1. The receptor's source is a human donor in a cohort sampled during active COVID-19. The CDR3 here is CASSRYGTGDYGYTF. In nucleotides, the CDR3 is TGTGCCAGCAGCCGTTACGGGACAGGGGATTATGGCTACACCTTC.